Presented here are 30 T cell receptor beta chains from one specimen sequenced in a study of control samples from healthy donors and cancer patients. This table comes from immunoSEQ multiplex PCR, and its TCRdb copy is limited to in-frame clones, with some not included. This sample's clone table lists under 200,000 clones. Sequencing used blood. Source of these receptors: a woman in her twenties or thirties in good health.

The chain employs TRBV19 and TRBJ1-3; D gene uncertain. The CDR3 runs to 15 residues. Trimming left V 7 bases short and J 1 base short, with 14 bases between. CDR1 and CDR2 (germline): LNHDA, SQIVND (reference sequence). The chain's CDR3 is CASNGNPTSGNTIYF. In nucleotides, the CDR3 is TGTGCCAGTAACGGGAACCCGACTTCTGGAAACACCATATATTTT.

CDR3 region: CASSHQEEDRGLLGPYEQYF. Written as DNA, the CDR3 is TGTGCCAGCAGCCACCAAGAGGAAGACAGGGGGCTGTTGGGGCCCTACGAGCAGTACTTC. The chain recombines TRBV6-8 with TRBJ2-7, with 10 bases that match TRBD1. The V gene end was trimmed by 6 bases and the J gene end by 2 bases; junction bases not matched to a gene: 22. The length of the CDR3 is 20 residues. Germline V gene lookup returns CDR1 MNHGY and CDR2 SAAAGT.

V usage is TRBV24-1 and J usage is TRBJ2-2; D is perhaps TRBD2 (5 bases). This CDR3 comprises 15 residues. Trimming shortened V by 5 bases and J by 1 base, and 10 bases separated the two germline ends. Germline assignment: CDR1 KGHDR and CDR2 SFDVKD. Written as DNA, the CDR3 is TGTGCCACCAGTGGGCCTAGCTTGAACACCGGGGAGCTGTTTTTT. This gives the protein CATSGPSLNTGELFF.

This sequence joins TRBV10-3 and TRBJ1-4; 7 nucleotides align to TRBD1. V lost 7 bases to trimming and J lost 2 bases; unmatched junction nucleotides: 13. Germline assignment: CDR1 ENHRY and CDR2 SYGVKD. There are 17 residues in the CDR3. The CDR3: CAIIDDRVPGTNEKLFF. The CDR3 region has the DNA TGTGCCATCATCGATGACAGGGTCCCTGGGACTAATGAAAAACTGTTTTTT.

The V and J genes are TRBV6-5 and TRBJ2-7; TRBD1 agrees at 9 bases. CDR1 is MNHEY and CDR2 is SVGAGI in the germline V gene. The CDR3 runs 15 residues. V was pared by 5 bases and J by 1 base, with 6 bases of the junction left unmatched. Here the CDR3 DNA reads TGTGCCAGCAGTAATAGACAGGGGGGTTCCTACGAGCAGTACTTC. It is translated as CASSNRQGGSYEQYF.

V is TRBV6-1 and J is TRBJ1-2; 9 bases align to TRBD1. Germline CDR1 MNHNS, CDR2 SASEGT. The CDR3 extends over 16 amino acids. Trimming removed 0 bases from V and 5 bases from J; junction bases left unmatched: 7. CDR3 protein: CASSEAQGTGPYGYTF. The CDR3 nucleotides read TGTGCCAGCAGTGAAGCGCAAGGGACAGGGCCATATGGCTACACCTTC.

This chain links TRBV11-3 with TRBJ2-1; 9 bases are a match to TRBD2. Per germline, CDR1 SGHNT and CDR2 YENEEA. This CDR3 is built from 16 residues. V lost 0 bases to trimming and J lost 7 bases; unmatched junction nucleotides: 7. CDR3 DNA: TGTGCCAGCAGCTTAGATGGGCGGGGGGGAAGAAATGAGCAGTTCTTC. This gives the protein CASSLDGRGGRNEQFF.

The V gene is TRBV25-1, the J gene TRBJ2-2, with TRBD2 matching 10 bases. J lost 5 bases, V lost 3 bases, and 3 bases had no gene match. CDR1 and CDR2 from the germline V gene are MGHDK and SYGVNS. This CDR3 contains 15 residues. CDR3 protein: CASSESGGATGELFF. CDR3 coding DNA: TGTGCCAGCAGTGAGAGCGGGGGGGCAACCGGGGAGCTGTTTTTT.

This chain joins TRBV19 and TRBJ1-3, with 8 bases that match TRBD1. Per the germline V gene, CDR1 is LNHDA and CDR2 is SQIVND (reference sequence). J gave up 4 bases and V 3 bases, and 11 bases lay outside the gene matches. The CDR3 contains 17 residues. The CDR3 here is CASSIHLLRGPGNTIYF. In nucleotides, the CDR3 is TGTGCCAGTAGTATCCATCTCCTCAGGGGGCCCGGAAACACCATATATTTT.

This chain uses TRBV12-1 with TRBJ2-7; the table's D call of TRBD1 was not tested on the DNA. TRBV12-1 corresponds to a pseudogene. The CDR3 totals 15 residues. This CDR3 is CASSSSYRGSYEQYF. In nucleotides, the CDR3 is TGTGCCAGCAGCTCCTCTTACAGGGGATCCTACGAGCAGTACTTC.

V is TRBV11-2 and J is TRBJ2-1, with D perhaps matching TRBD1 (6 bases). This CDR3 has 14 amino acids. Trimming removed 0 bases at V and 9 bases at J, with 12 bases between. CDR1 SGHAT and CDR2 FQNNGV come from the germline V gene. The CDR3 sequence: CASSLEWGPGEQFF. The DNA of the CDR3 is TGTGCCAGCAGCTTAGAGTGGGGGCCAGGTGAGCAGTTCTTC.

The chain uses TRBV5-4 and TRBJ1-4, with a tentative D call TRBD1 (6 bases). The germline gives CDR1 SGHNT, CDR2 YYREEE (reference sequence). Trimming cost V 5 bases and J 4 bases, with 15 bases left between them. The CDR3 consists of 15 residues. The CDR3 DNA sequence: TGTGCCAGCAGTTTCCGGGACACGGATAATGAAAAACTGTTTTTT. This codes for CASSFRDTDNEKLFF.

This chain uses TRBV6-6 with TRBJ1-5, with D perhaps matching TRBD1 (6 bases). V was cut by 4 bases and J by 4 bases, with 11 bases left in between. Per germline, CDR1 MNHNY and CDR2 SVGAGI (reference sequence). The CDR3 runs to 14 residues. The CDR3 region has the DNA TGTGCCAGCAGTTGGAGGGGGGGGAATCAGCCCCAGCATTTT. It is translated as CASSWRGGNQPQHF.

The V gene is TRBV7-9, the J gene TRBJ2-7; 13 bases are a match to TRBD2. The CDR3 extends over 15 amino acids. The V gene's germline CDR1 is SEHNR and CDR2 FQNEAQ (reference sequence). Trimming took 4 bases from V and 6 from J; bases not matched to a gene: 6. The chain's CDR3 is CASSSWTSGSREQYF. In DNA form, the CDR3 reads TGTGCCAGCAGCTCCTGGACTAGCGGGAGCCGCGAGCAGTACTTC. The full variable domain, its missing parts supplied by reference TRBV7-9 and TRBJ2-7, is DTGVSQNPRHKITKRGQNVTFRCDPISEHNRLYWYRQTLGQGPEFLTYFQNEAQLEKSRLLSDRFSAERPKGSFSTLEIQRTEQGDSAMYLCASSSWTSGSREQYFGPGTRLTVT.

This chain links TRBV2 with TRBJ1-1; no clear D. The CDR3 runs to 14 residues. Germline assignment: CDR1 SNHLY and CDR2 FYNNEI. V dropped 2 bases and J dropped 10 bases, with 17 bases sitting between them. CDR3 protein: CASSERVEGVGAFF. In DNA form, the CDR3 reads TGTGCCAGCAGTGAAAGAGTCGAAGGAGTAGGAGCTTTCTTT.

The genes are TRBV7-3 and TRBJ2-1; the D gene is possibly TRBD2 (5 bases). CDR1 SGHTA and CDR2 FQGTGA come from the germline V gene. The ends were cut back, 4 bases at V and 10 bases at J, with 26 bases in the middle. The CDR3 length is 17 residues. This chain's CDR3 is CASSSGYETPLMGEQFF. CDR3 DNA: TGTGCCAGCAGCTCGGGGTACGAGACTCCGCTAATGGGAGAGCAGTTCTTC.

V is TRBV28 and J is TRBJ2-7, with TRBD2 matching over 8 bases. V gave up 4 bases and J gave up 7 bases; unmatched junction bases: 9. Germline lookup yields CDR1 MDHEN and CDR2 SYDVKM. The CDR3 contains 14 residues. CDR3 loop: CASSSPRGGREQYF. In DNA form, the CDR3 reads TGTGCCAGCAGTTCCCCTCGGGGGGGGCGGGAGCAGTACTTC.

The chain uses TRBV24-1 and TRBJ2-1; D gene ambiguous. Trimming left V 3 bases short and J 5 bases short, with 19 bases between. CDR1 and CDR2 from the germline V gene are KGHDR and SFDVKD. The CDR3 sequence is 17 residues long. This CDR3 reads CATSDPLSDALDNEQFF. As DNA, the CDR3 is TGTGCCACCAGTGATCCCCTGTCCGACGCCCTAGACAATGAGCAGTTCTTC.

The genes are TRBV5-5 and TRBJ1-1; 7 bases match TRBD1. Germline V gene sequence: CDR1 SGHKS, CDR2 YYEKEE (reference sequence). The CDR3 length is 13 residues. Germline trimming cut 3 bases from V and 3 bases from J; bases unmatched to any gene: 2. CDR3 bases: TGTGCCAGCAGCTCCAGGGGGTACACTGAAGCTTTCTTT. Protein sequence: CASSSRGYTEAFF.

The genes are TRBV4-2 and TRBJ2-3, with 9 bases fitting TRBD1. Germline-derived CDR1 and CDR2 are LGHNA and YNFKEQ. The CDR3 runs 16 residues. Germline trimming cut 2 bases from V and 3 bases from J; bases unmatched to any gene: 6. CDR3 loop: CASSQLQGAGTDTQYF. The CDR3 DNA reads TGTGCCAGCAGCCAACTACAGGGGGCCGGGACAGATACGCAGTATTTT.

This chain joins TRBV6-1 and TRBJ2-1, with 11 bases fitting TRBD2. The germline CDR1 and CDR2 sequences are MNHNS and SASEGT. The CDR3 consists of 14 residues. V dropped 4 bases and J dropped 4; count of bases not matched to a gene: 0. The CDR3 sequence is CASSGLAGYNEQFF. The CDR3 DNA reads TGTGCCAGCAGTGGACTAGCGGGATACAATGAGCAGTTCTTC.

The CDR3 is CASSWGQGRGGYTF. CDR3 sequence (DNA): TGTGCCAGCAGCTGGGGACAGGGAAGAGGGGGCTACACCTTC. The genes are TRBV4-2 and TRBJ1-2, with 9 bases lining up with TRBD1. The CDR3 is made up of 14 amino acids. Germline V lookup: CDR1 LGHNA, CDR2 YNFKEQ. With 5 bases clipped from V and 8 bases from J, the junction kept 9 bases outside the gene matches.

The V call is TRBV5-1, the J call TRBJ1-4, with D hard to call. Trimming took off 2 bases at V and 6 bases at J, with 8 bases between the two ends. The CDR3 covers 13 residues. Per germline, CDR1 SGHRS and CDR2 YFSETQ. DNA of the CDR3: TGCGCCAGCAGCTTAGAAGGAGATGAAAAACTGTTTTTT. It translates to CASSLEGDEKLFF.

The chain uses TRBV7-2 and TRBJ1-1, with D maybe TRBD1 (5 bases). V was trimmed by 2 bases and J by 8 bases, leaving 18 bases between them. The germline V gene has CDR1 SGHTA and CDR2 FQGNSA. This CDR3 contains 15 residues. CDR3 sequence reads: CASSLPPEGRGEAFF. The CDR3 DNA reads as TGTGCCAGCAGCTTACCACCCGAGGGACGTGGAGAAGCTTTCTTT.

This sequence joins TRBV28 and TRBJ1-2, with 10 positions matching TRBD1. The CDR3 is made up of 17 amino acids. From germline, CDR1 is MDHEN and CDR2 SYDVKM. Trimming cost V 4 bases and J 4 bases; bases outside gene matches: 12. CDR3 loop: CASSSSGTGATIYGYTF. The CDR3 coding sequence is TGTGCCAGCAGTTCGTCCGGGACAGGGGCGACCATCTATGGCTACACCTTC.

V usage is TRBV16 and J usage is TRBJ1-2, with 7 nucleotides matching TRBD1. This CDR3 has 15 amino acids. V dropped 2 bases and J dropped 7; count of bases not matched to a gene: 10. Per the germline V gene, CDR1 is KGHSY and CDR2 is FQNENV. The CDR3, as DNA: TGTGCCAGCAGCCAAGTCGACACAGGGGTAGGTGGCTACACCTTC. As protein: CASSQVDTGVGGYTF.

The rearrangement joins TRBV7-9 to TRBJ1-1; 9 positions match TRBD1. The germline V gene encodes CDR1 SEHNR and CDR2 FQNEAQ (reference sequence). This CDR3 is built from 14 residues. The J segment lost 1 base and the V segment lost 8 bases, leaving 5 bases of the junction unmatched. DNA of the CDR3: TGTGCCAGCGTCATGACAGGGGGGAACACTGAAGCTTTCTTT. Translated: CASVMTGGNTEAFF. Using reference TRBV7-9 and TRBJ1-1 for the parts outside the CDR3, the full variable domain is DTGVSQNPRHKITKRGQNVTFRCDPISEHNRLYWYRQTLGQGPEFLTYFQNEAQLEKSRLLSDRFSAERPKGSFSTLEIQRTEQGDSAMYLCASVMTGGNTEAFFGQGTRLTVV.

The chain recombines TRBV5-1 with TRBJ2-7; D is perhaps TRBD1 (6 bases). Germline V gene sequence: CDR1 SGHRS, CDR2 YFSETQ. The CDR3 extends over 15 amino acids. The V end lost 2 bases, the J end lost 6 bases, and 18 bases lay between the germline ends. The CDR3 loop is CASSLSLVGAGEQYF. CDR3 DNA: TGCGCCAGCAGCTTATCCTTGGTGGGGGCCGGCGAGCAGTACTTC. The entire variable domain, with the rest obtained from reference TRBV5-1 and TRBJ2-7, is as follows: KAGVTQTPRYLIKTRGQQVTLSCSPISGHRSVSWYQQTPGQGLQFLFEYFSETQRNKGNFPGRFSGRQFSNSRSEMNVSTLELGDSALYLCASSLSLVGAGEQYFGPGTRLTVT.

The chain couples TRBV6-6 to TRBJ1-5, with unresolved D. Germline V gives CDR1 MNHNY, CDR2 SVGAGI (reference sequence). Trimming shortened V by 7 bases and J by 0 bases, and 16 bases separated the two germline ends. This CDR3 region has 16 residues. The CDR3 is CASTNRFEGSNQPQHF. CDR3 DNA: TGTGCCAGCACCAATAGGTTCGAGGGTAGCAATCAGCCCCAGCATTTT.

This sequence joins TRBV18 and TRBJ1-3; D might be TRBD1 (6 bases). The CDR3 contains 14 residues. CDR1 and CDR2 from the germline V gene are KGHSH and LQKENI. Trimming took off 3 bases at V and 6 bases at J, with 12 bases between the two ends. The CDR3 nucleotides read TGTGCCAGCTCACCGACAGGAACCGAAAACACCATATATTTT. It is translated as CASSPTGTENTIYF.